This T cell receptor (beta chain) derives from a study of cytomegalovirus exposure and HLA in healthy donors. It was with 60 Vbeta and 13 Jbeta primers that the PCR ran. Profiling relied on immunoSEQ multiplex PCR, and the TCRdb table lists in-frame clones only, not all of them. There are about 98,000 clones in the sample; roughly 81% occur only once, and about 1.5% lies in the top ten. This CDR3 region has 14 residues. The V gene end was trimmed by 0 bases and the J gene end by 3 bases; junction bases not matched to a gene: 0. CDR1 and CDR2 (germline): SGHAT, FQNNGV. The J gene is TRBJ2-3, the V gene TRBV11-2; 7 nucleotides line up with TRBD2. The sample comprised PBMCs. The sequence was collected from a man between 40 and 49 years old in good health and CMV-seronegative. CDR3 nucleotide sequence: TGTGCCAGCAGCTTAGAGGGGGGGACAGATACGCAGTATTTT. Its translation: CASSLEGGTDTQYF.